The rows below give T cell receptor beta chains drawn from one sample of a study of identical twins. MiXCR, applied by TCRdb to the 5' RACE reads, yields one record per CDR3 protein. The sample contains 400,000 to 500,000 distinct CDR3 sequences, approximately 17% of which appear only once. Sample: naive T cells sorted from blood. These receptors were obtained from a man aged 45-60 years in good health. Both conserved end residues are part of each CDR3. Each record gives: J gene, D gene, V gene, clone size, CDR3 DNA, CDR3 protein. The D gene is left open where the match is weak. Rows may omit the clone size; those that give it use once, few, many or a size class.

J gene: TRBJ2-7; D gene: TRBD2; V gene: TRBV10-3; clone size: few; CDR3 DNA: TGTGCCATCAGTGCCAGCAGGACTAGCTCCTACGAGCAGTACTTC; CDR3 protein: CAISASRTSSYEQYF
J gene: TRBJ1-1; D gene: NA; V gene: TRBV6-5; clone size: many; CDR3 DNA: TGTGCCAGCAGTTACTTTATGACAGGTACTGAAGCTTTCTTT; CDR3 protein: CASSYFMTGTEAFF
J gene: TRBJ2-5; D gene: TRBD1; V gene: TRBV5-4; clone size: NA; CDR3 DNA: TGTGCCAGCAGTTCTCGACAGGGGGAGTGGGAGACCCAGTACTTC; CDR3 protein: CASSSRQGEWETQYF
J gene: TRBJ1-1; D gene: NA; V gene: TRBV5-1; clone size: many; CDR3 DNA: TGCGCCAGCAGAAGCGGGGCAGGAGAAAACACTGAAGCTTTCTTT; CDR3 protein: CASRSGAGENTEAFF
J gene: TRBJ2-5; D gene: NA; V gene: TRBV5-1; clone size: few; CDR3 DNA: TGCGCCAGCAGCTTGTTTGCAGGTGAAGCAGAGACCCAGTACTTC; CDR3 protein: CASSLFAGEAETQYF
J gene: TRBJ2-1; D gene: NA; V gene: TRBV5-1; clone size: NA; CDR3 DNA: TGCGCCAGCAGCTTCTCGTCTCGGCTGTACAATGAGCAGTTCTTC; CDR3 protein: CASSFSSRLYNEQFF
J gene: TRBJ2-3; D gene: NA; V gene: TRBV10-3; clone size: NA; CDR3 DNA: TGTGCCATCAGTGAGCCCGGGACTTCTAGCACAGATACGCAGTATTTT; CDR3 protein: CAISEPGTSSTDTQYF
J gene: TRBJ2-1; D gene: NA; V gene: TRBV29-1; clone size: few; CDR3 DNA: TGCAGTGCAAATAGAGGGGGAATATACAATGAGCAGTTCTTC; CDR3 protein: CSANRGGIYNEQFF
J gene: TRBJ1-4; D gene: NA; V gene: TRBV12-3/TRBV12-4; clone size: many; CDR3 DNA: TGTGCCAGCAGTTCGGTCGGGGAAAAACTGTTTTTT; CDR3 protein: CASSSVGEKLFF
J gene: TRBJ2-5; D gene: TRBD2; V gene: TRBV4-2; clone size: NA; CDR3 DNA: TGTGCCAGCAGCCGAGGACTAGCGGGGGAGGGGTACCAAGAGACCCAGTACTTC; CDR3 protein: CASSRGLAGEGYQETQYF
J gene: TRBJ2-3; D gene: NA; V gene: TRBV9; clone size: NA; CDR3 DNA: TGTGCCAGCAGCGTAGCTACTAGCACAGATACGCAGTATTTT; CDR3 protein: CASSVATSTDTQYF
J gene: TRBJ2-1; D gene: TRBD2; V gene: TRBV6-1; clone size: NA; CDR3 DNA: TGTGCCAGCAGATGGCGGGAGGATATCGGTGAGCAGTTCTTC; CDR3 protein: CASRWREDIGEQFF
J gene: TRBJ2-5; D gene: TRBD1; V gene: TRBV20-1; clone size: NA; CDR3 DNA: TGCAGTGCTAGAGACCTCGGGACAGAAGAGACCCAGTACTTC; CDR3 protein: CSARDLGTEETQYF
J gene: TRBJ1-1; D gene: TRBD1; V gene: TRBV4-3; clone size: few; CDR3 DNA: TGCGCCAGCAGCACAGGGGCGGGCTGGGGTGAAGCTTTCTTT; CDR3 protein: CASSTGAGWGEAFF
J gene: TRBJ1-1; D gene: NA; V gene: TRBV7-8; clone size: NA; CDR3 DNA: TGTGCCAGCAGCTTAGCGCAAGGGTTCAACACTGAAGCTTTCTTT; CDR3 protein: CASSLAQGFNTEAFF
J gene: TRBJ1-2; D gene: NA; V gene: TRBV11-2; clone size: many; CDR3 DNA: TGTGCCAGCAGCTTAGGCGGCAAGGGTATCCTCGGCTACACCTTC; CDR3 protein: CASSLGGKGILGYTF
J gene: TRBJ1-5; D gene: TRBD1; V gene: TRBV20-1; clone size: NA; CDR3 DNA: TGCAGTGCTGGACAGGGGGCGCGCGGACAGCCCCAGCATTTT; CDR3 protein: CSAGQGARGQPQHF
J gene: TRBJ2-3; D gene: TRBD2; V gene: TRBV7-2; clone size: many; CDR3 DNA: TGTGCCAGCAGCTTAGCTTCTAGCGGGGGGGCAGATACGCAGTATTTT; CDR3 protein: CASSLASSGGADTQYF
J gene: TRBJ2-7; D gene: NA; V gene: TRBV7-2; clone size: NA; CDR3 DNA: TGTGCCAGCAGCTTAATGGGGAAAGGGCTCGAGCAGTACTTC; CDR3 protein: CASSLMGKGLEQYF
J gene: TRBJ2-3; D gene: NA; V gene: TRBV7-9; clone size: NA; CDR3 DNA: TGTGCCAGCAGCCCGGTGGACGCTACATATTTT; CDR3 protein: CASSPVDATYF
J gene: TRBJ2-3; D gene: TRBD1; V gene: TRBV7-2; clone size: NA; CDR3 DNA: TGTGCCAGCAGTAGAGACAGGGTCAGTACGCAGTATTTT; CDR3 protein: CASSRDRVSTQYF
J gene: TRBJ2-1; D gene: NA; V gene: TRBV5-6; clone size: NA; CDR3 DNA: TGTGCCAGCAGCTCGTTACAGGAGCATGAGCAGTTCTTC; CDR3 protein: CASSSLQEHEQFF
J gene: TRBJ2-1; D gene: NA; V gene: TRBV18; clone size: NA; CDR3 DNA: TGTGCCAGCTCACCCCCGTCCTTTCTAGTGCAGTTCTTC; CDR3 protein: CASSPPSFLVQFF
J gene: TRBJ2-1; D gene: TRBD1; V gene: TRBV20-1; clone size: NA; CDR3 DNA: TGCAGTGCCGCGCGACAGGGCAGTGAGCAGTTCTTC; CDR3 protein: CSAARQGSEQFF
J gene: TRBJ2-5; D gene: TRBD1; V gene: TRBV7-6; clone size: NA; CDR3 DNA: TGTGCCAGCAGCTTAGCGGCAGGGGGCGGAGAAGAGACCCAGTACTTC; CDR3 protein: CASSLAAGGGEETQYF
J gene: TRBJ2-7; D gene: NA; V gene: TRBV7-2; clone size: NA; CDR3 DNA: TGTGCCAGCAGCTCAGGCCCGATCCGGGACACGCACTTC; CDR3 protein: CASSSGPIRDTHF
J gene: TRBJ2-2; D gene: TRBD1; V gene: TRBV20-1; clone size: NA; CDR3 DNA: TGCAGTGCTTCGGGACAGACAGTAGGGGAGCTGTTTTTT; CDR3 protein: CSASGQTVGELFF
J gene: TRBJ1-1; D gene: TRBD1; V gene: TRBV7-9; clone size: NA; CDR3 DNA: TGTGCCAGCAGCGCCCGGGACAGGGAGAACACTGAAGCTTTCTTT; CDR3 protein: CASSARDRENTEAFF
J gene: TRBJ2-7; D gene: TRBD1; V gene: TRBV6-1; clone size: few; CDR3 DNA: TGTGCCAGCAGGGCCGGGACAGAGAACTACGAGCAGTACTTC; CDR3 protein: CASRAGTENYEQYF
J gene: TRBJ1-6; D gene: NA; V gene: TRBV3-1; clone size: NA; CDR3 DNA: TGTGCCAGCAGCCCCAGCTCCTATAATTCACCCCTCCACTTT; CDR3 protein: CASSPSSYNSPLHF
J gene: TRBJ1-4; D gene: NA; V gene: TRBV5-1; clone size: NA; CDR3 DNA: TGCGCCAGCAGCTTGGTCGGGGCAACTAATGAAAAACTGTTTTTT; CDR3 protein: CASSLVGATNEKLFF
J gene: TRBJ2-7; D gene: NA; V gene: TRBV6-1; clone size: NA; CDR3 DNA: TGTGCCAGCAGACCCACGACAGTAACCTACGAGCAGTACTTC; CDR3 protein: CASRPTTVTYEQYF
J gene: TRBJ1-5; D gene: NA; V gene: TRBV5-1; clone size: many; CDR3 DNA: TGCGCCAGCAGCTTGGTAGGGGATCAGCCCCAGCATTTT; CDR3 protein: CASSLVGDQPQHF